A selection of T cell receptor beta chains follows, all from one sample in a study of blood T cell repertoires in COVID-19. Measured with immunoSEQ multiplex PCR; TCRdb has only the in-frame clones, and not every one. This table holds fewer than 200,000 clones, 84% found once. Material for sequencing was peripheral blood. The origin of the receptors is a man between 65 and 85 years old with active or convalescent COVID-19. Each CDR3 is given with its conserved first and last residue. The D gene is left open where the match is weak. Rows may omit the clone size; those that give it use once, few, many or a size class.

D gene: TRBD1
clone size: NA
J gene: TRBJ2-3
V gene: TRBV24-1
CDR3 protein: CATSDLPGTGDTDTQYF
CDR3 DNA: TGTGCCACCAGTGACCTACCCGGGACAGGGGACACAGATACGCAGTATTTT

D gene: TRBD2
clone size: NA
J gene: TRBJ2-1
V gene: TRBV7-2
CDR3 protein: CASSPQRGAYNEQFF
CDR3 DNA: TGTGCCAGCAGCCCCCAGCGGGGTGCTTACAATGAGCAGTTCTTC

D gene: NA
clone size: NA
J gene: TRBJ2-2
V gene: TRBV19
CDR3 protein: CASRVQGYGELFF
CDR3 DNA: TGTGCCAGTAGGGTCCAGGGGTACGGGGAGCTGTTTTTT

D gene: TRBD2
clone size: NA
J gene: TRBJ2-7
V gene: TRBV18
CDR3 protein: CASSPPSGDYQGEQYF
CDR3 DNA: TGTGCCAGCTCTCCCCCAAGCGGGGATTACCAGGGCGAGCAGTACTTC

D gene: NA
clone size: NA
J gene: TRBJ2-7
V gene: TRBV18
CDR3 protein: CASSPLQGSYEQYF
CDR3 DNA: TGTGCCAGCTCACCATTGCAGGGCTCCTACGAGCAGTACTTC

D gene: NA
clone size: few
J gene: TRBJ1-1
V gene: TRBV28
CDR3 protein: CASSLSQTNTEAFF
CDR3 DNA: TGTGCCAGCAGTTTGTCACAGACAAACACTGAAGCTTTCTTT

D gene: TRBD1
clone size: once
J gene: TRBJ2-7
V gene: TRBV6-2/TRBV6-3
CDR3 protein: CASSPGTGRTYEQYF
CDR3 DNA: TGTGCCAGCAGTCCCGGGACAGGGAGAACCTACGAGCAGTACTTC

D gene: NA
clone size: NA
J gene: TRBJ1-1
V gene: TRBV5-1
CDR3 protein: CASSILGGAPNTEAFF
CDR3 DNA: TGCGCCAGCAGCATACTCGGGGGGGCTCCTAACACTGAAGCTTTCTTT

D gene: NA
clone size: NA
J gene: TRBJ2-2
V gene: TRBV5-1
CDR3 protein: CASSPYGQNTGELFF
CDR3 DNA: TGCGCCAGCAGCCCCTACGGACAGAACACCGGGGAGCTGTTTTTT

D gene: NA
clone size: many
J gene: TRBJ1-5
V gene: TRBV5-1
CDR3 protein: CASSYRVTPSNQPQHF
CDR3 DNA: TGCGCCAGCAGCTACAGAGTTACCCCAAGCAATCAGCCCCAGCATTTT

D gene: NA
clone size: once
J gene: TRBJ1-5
V gene: TRBV16
CDR3 protein: CASSQSGGTAQPQHF
CDR3 DNA: TGTGCCAGCAGCCAATCAGGAGGGACCGCTCAGCCCCAGCATTTT

D gene: TRBD1
clone size: NA
J gene: TRBJ2-5
V gene: TRBV27
CDR3 protein: CASSPRQGAWETQYF
CDR3 DNA: TGTGCCAGCAGTCCCAGACAGGGGGCTTGGGAGACCCAGTACTTC

D gene: TRBD1
clone size: NA
J gene: TRBJ2-1
V gene: TRBV11-2
CDR3 protein: CASSSRDRVNNEQFF
CDR3 DNA: TGTGCCAGCAGCTCCCGGGACAGGGTCAACAATGAGCAGTTCTTC

D gene: NA
clone size: NA
J gene: TRBJ2-1
V gene: TRBV18
CDR3 protein: CASSPDIRGQFF
CDR3 DNA: TGTGCCAGCTCACCAGATATTAGAGGGCAGTTCTTC

D gene: TRBD2
clone size: NA
J gene: TRBJ2-7
V gene: TRBV5-5
CDR3 protein: CASSRGRDYSSYEQYF
CDR3 DNA: TGTGCCAGCAGCAGGGGCCGGGACTATAGCTCCTACGAGCAGTACTTC

D gene: NA
clone size: NA
J gene: TRBJ1-6
V gene: TRBV5-5
CDR3 protein: CASSLSPGAPLHF
CDR3 DNA: TGTGCCAGCAGCTTGAGTCCGGGAGCACCCCTCCACTTT

D gene: NA
clone size: NA
J gene: TRBJ2-7
V gene: TRBV29-1
CDR3 protein: CSARGGNEQYF
CDR3 DNA: TGCAGCGCCAGGGGCGGAAACGAGCAGTACTTC

D gene: TRBD1
clone size: NA
J gene: TRBJ2-7
V gene: TRBV28
CDR3 protein: CASTRGQGSYEQYF
CDR3 DNA: TGTGCCAGCACCAGGGGACAGGGCTCCTACGAGCAGTACTTC

D gene: NA
clone size: few
J gene: TRBJ2-1
V gene: TRBV25-1
CDR3 protein: CASSEYLGSYNEQFF
CDR3 DNA: TGTGCCAGCAGTGAATATCTGGGCAGCTACAATGAGCAGTTCTTC

D gene: NA
clone size: NA
J gene: TRBJ2-5
V gene: TRBV15
CDR3 protein: CATSRDAAHPQETQYF
CDR3 DNA: TGTGCCACCAGCAGAGATGCCGCACACCCCCAGGAGACCCAGTACTTC

D gene: NA
clone size: NA
J gene: TRBJ1-2
V gene: TRBV6-5
CDR3 protein: CASSLTDSRSHYGYTF
CDR3 DNA: TGTGCCAGCAGTTTGACGGACTCCAGGTCACACTATGGCTACACCTTC

D gene: NA
clone size: NA
J gene: TRBJ1-2
V gene: TRBV9
CDR3 protein: CASSQTEIYGYTF
CDR3 DNA: TGTGCCAGCAGCCAGACAGAAATCTATGGCTACACCTTC

D gene: TRBD1
clone size: NA
J gene: TRBJ2-7
V gene: TRBV5-1
CDR3 protein: CASSLGTGGTYEQYF
CDR3 DNA: TGCGCCAGCAGCTTAGGGACAGGGGGAACCTACGAGCAGTACTTC

D gene: TRBD2
clone size: NA
J gene: TRBJ2-1
V gene: TRBV28
CDR3 protein: CASRTLLAGVWDPGGETNEQFF
CDR3 DNA: TGTGCCAGCAGAACGTTACTAGCGGGAGTTTGGGATCCCGGGGGGGAAACCAATGAGCAGTTCTTC

D gene: TRBD2
clone size: NA
J gene: TRBJ2-7
V gene: TRBV7-9
CDR3 protein: CASSSHGGRGYEQYF
CDR3 DNA: TGTGCCAGCAGCTCTCACGGGGGGAGAGGGTACGAGCAGTACTTC

D gene: NA
clone size: once
J gene: TRBJ1-4
V gene: TRBV7-9
CDR3 protein: CASSLGAGKNEKLFF
CDR3 DNA: TGTGCCAGCAGCTTAGGGGCAGGAAAAAATGAAAAACTGTTTTTT

D gene: NA
clone size: NA
J gene: TRBJ2-3
V gene: TRBV4-1
CDR3 protein: CASSRAGVADTQYF
CDR3 DNA: TGCGCCAGCAGCCGAGCAGGGGTGGCAGATACGCAGTATTTT

D gene: NA
clone size: NA
J gene: TRBJ1-2
V gene: TRBV28
CDR3 protein: CASSPRTNGYTF
CDR3 DNA: TGTGCCAGCAGTCCCCGAACAAATGGCTACACCTTC

D gene: NA
clone size: NA
J gene: TRBJ2-7
V gene: TRBV6-5
CDR3 protein: CASNYWGLNEQYF
CDR3 DNA: TGTGCCAGCAACTACTGGGGGCTGAACGAGCAGTACTTC

D gene: TRBD1
clone size: few
J gene: TRBJ1-2
V gene: TRBV4-3
CDR3 protein: CASSRGQGLVGYGYTF
CDR3 DNA: TGCGCCAGCAGCCGGGGACAGGGGCTGGTTGGGTATGGCTACACCTTC

D gene: NA
clone size: NA
J gene: TRBJ2-7
V gene: TRBV7-9
CDR3 protein: CASSPGLQQYEQYF
CDR3 DNA: TGTGCCAGCAGCCCGGGACTCCAACAATACGAGCAGTACTTC

D gene: NA
clone size: NA
J gene: TRBJ2-2
V gene: TRBV7-9
CDR3 protein: CASSPRGPNTGELFF
CDR3 DNA: TGTGCCAGCAGCCCTCGCGGCCCGAACACCGGGGAGCTGTTTTTT

D gene: NA
clone size: NA
J gene: TRBJ2-1
V gene: TRBV7-3
CDR3 protein: CASSLNGSPYNEQFF
CDR3 DNA: TGTGCCAGCAGCTTAAACGGTAGCCCCTACAATGAGCAGTTCTTC

D gene: TRBD2
clone size: few
J gene: TRBJ2-3
V gene: TRBV9
CDR3 protein: CASTVRREAGDTQYF
CDR3 DNA: TGTGCCAGCACGGTACGGCGGGAGGCTGGGGATACGCAGTATTTT

D gene: TRBD1
clone size: NA
J gene: TRBJ1-5
V gene: TRBV30
CDR3 protein: CAWSPGTGEQPQHF
CDR3 DNA: TGTGCCTGGAGCCCCGGGACAGGGGAGCAGCCCCAGCATTTT

D gene: TRBD1
clone size: NA
J gene: TRBJ2-6
V gene: TRBV5-1
CDR3 protein: CASSLLRQGTGGANVLTF
CDR3 DNA: TGCGCCAGCTCGCTTCTCCGACAGGGGACGGGCGGGGCCAACGTCCTGACTTTC

D gene: NA
clone size: NA
J gene: TRBJ1-2
V gene: TRBV27
CDR3 protein: CASSFRAGAYGYTF
CDR3 DNA: TGTGCCAGCAGTTTTCGTGCAGGGGCCTATGGCTACACCTTC

D gene: TRBD2
clone size: NA
J gene: TRBJ2-5
V gene: TRBV4-3
CDR3 protein: CASSQVWGGKTQYF
CDR3 DNA: TGCGCCAGCAGCCAAGTTTGGGGGGGAAAGACCCAGTACTTC

D gene: TRBD1
clone size: NA
J gene: TRBJ2-6
V gene: TRBV28
CDR3 protein: CASSLFRGQGVSGANVLTF
CDR3 DNA: TGTGCCAGCAGTTTATTTAGAGGACAGGGCGTTTCTGGGGCCAACGTCCTGACTTTC

D gene: NA
clone size: NA
J gene: TRBJ2-7
V gene: TRBV7-9
CDR3 protein: CASSFEYEQYF
CDR3 DNA: TGTGCCAGCAGCTTCGAGTACGAGCAGTACTTC

D gene: NA
clone size: NA
J gene: TRBJ1-4
V gene: TRBV7-6
CDR3 protein: CASSLGGYTNEKLFF
CDR3 DNA: TGTGCCAGCAGCTTGGGGGGGTACACTAATGAAAAACTGTTTTTT

D gene: NA
clone size: NA
J gene: TRBJ2-7
V gene: TRBV7-3
CDR3 protein: CASSLSPASDEQYF
CDR3 DNA: TGTGCCAGCAGCTTAAGTCCAGCGTCGGACGAGCAGTACTTC